This TCR beta chain originates from a study of cytomegalovirus exposure and HLA in healthy donors. The CDR3 totals 16 residues. The germline V and J ends were trimmed by 4 bases and 12 bases, with 25 bases remaining between them. CDR1 is SGDLS, CDR2 YYNGEE, per germline. Primers for the PCR totalled 60 Vbeta and 13 Jbeta. The method was immunoSEQ multiplex PCR; TCRdb's version includes in-frame clones alone and lacks a portion of them. Of 150,000 to 200,000 clones listed, about 80% are singletons. Input material: PBMCs. The chain joins TRBV9 to TRBJ1-4; D might be TRBD1 (6 bases). This TCR was recovered from a woman aged 35 to 49 in good health and CMV-seronegative. In DNA, the CDR3 is TGTGCCAGCAGCCACCCCCGGGACAAACAGAATAGGGAACTGTTTTTT. Protein: CASSHPRDKQNRELFF.